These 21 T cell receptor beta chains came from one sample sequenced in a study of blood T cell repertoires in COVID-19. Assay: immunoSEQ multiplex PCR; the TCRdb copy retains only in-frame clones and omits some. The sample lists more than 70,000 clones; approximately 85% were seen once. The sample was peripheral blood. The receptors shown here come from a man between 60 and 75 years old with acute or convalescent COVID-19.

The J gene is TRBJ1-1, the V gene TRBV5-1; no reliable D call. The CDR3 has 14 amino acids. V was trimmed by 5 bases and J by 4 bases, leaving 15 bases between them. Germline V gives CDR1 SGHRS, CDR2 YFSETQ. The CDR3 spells CASSWSDPGTEAFF. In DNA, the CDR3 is TGCGCCAGCAGTTGGTCAGACCCGGGCACTGAAGCTTTCTTT. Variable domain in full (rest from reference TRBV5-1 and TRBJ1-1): KAGVTQTPRYLIKTRGQQVTLSCSPISGHRSVSWYQQTPGQGLQFLFEYFSETQRNKGNFPGRFSGRQFSNSRSEMNVSTLELGDSALYLCASSWSDPGTEAFFGQGTRLTVV.

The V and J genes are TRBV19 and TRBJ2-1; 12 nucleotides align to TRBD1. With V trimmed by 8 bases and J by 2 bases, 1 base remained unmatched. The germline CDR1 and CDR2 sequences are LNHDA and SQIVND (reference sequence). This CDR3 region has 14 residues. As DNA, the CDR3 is TGTGCCAGTCGGGACAGGGGGCCCTACAATGAGCAGTTCTTC. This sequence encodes CASRDRGPYNEQFF.

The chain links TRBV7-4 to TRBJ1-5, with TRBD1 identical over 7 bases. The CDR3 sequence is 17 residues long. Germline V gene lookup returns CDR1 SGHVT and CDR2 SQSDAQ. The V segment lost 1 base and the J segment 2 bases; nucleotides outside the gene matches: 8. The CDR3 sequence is CASSLGNRGLGNQPQHF. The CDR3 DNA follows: TGTGCCAGCAGCTTAGGGAACAGGGGTCTGGGCAATCAGCCCCAGCATTTT.

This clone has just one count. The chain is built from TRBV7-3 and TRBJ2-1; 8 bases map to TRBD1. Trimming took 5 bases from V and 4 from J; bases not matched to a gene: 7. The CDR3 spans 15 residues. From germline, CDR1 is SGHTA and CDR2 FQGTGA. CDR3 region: CASSINTGGYNEQFF. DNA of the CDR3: TGTGCCAGCAGCATTAACACAGGGGGGTACAATGAGCAGTTCTTC. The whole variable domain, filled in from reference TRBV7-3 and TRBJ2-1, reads GAGVSQTPSNKVTEKGKYVELRCDPISGHTALYWYRQSLGQGPEFLIYFQGTGAADDSGLPNDRFFAVRPEGSVSTLKIQRTERGDSAVYLCASSINTGGYNEQFFGPGTRLTVL.

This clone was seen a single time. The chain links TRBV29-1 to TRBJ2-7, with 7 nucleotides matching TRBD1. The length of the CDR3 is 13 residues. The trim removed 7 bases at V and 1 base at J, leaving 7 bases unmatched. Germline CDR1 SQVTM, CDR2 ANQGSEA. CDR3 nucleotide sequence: TGCAGCGGCACAGGGGAAGGGTCCTACGAGCAGTACTTC. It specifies CSGTGEGSYEQYF.

CDR3 coding DNA: TGTGCCAGTAGTCCTCGGCAGGGCCCCTACAATGAGCAGTTCTTC. Protein: CASSPRQGPYNEQFF. The rearrangement links TRBV19 to TRBJ2-1; possibly TRBD1 for D (5 bases). CDR1 and CDR2 from the germline V gene are LNHDA and SQIVND (reference sequence). V lost 5 bases to trimming and J lost 2 bases, with 13 bases between them. The CDR3 length is 15 residues.

The CDR3 DNA is TGCGCCAGCAGCCCCCGGGGGGGGAACACTGAAGCTTTCTTT. Its translation: CASSPRGGNTEAFF. The chain links TRBV4-3 to TRBJ1-1, with D possibly matching TRBD1 (5 bases). In germline, CDR1 is LGHNA, CDR2 YSLEER. CDR3 length: 14 amino acids. V was shortened by 4 bases and J by 1 base, with 10 bases between the two germline ends.

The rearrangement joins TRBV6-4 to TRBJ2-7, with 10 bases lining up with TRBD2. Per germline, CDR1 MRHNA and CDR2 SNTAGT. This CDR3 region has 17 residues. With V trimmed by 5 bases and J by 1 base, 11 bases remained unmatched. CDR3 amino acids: CASSQVLAGAWSYEQYF. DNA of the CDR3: TGTGCCAGCAGTCAAGTCCTAGCGGGAGCGTGGTCCTACGAGCAGTACTTC.

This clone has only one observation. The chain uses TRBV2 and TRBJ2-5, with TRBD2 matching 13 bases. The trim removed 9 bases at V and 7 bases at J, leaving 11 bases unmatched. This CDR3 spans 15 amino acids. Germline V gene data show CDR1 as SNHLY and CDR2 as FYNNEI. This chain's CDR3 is CASKETSGRAGTQYF. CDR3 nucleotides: TGTGCCAGTAAGGAAACTAGCGGGAGGGCCGGGACCCAGTACTTC. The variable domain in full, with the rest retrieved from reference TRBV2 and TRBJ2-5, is EPEVTQTPSHQVTQMGQEVILRCVPISNHLYFYWYRQILGQKVEFLVSFYNNEISEKSEIFDDQFSVERPDGSNFTLKIRSTKLEDSAMYFCASKETSGRAGTQYFGPGTRLLVL.

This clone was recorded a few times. The CDR3 coding sequence is TGCGCCAGCTCCTCCGGGACTAGTAGGGATACGCAGTATTTT. It is translated as CASSSGTSRDTQYF. J is TRBJ2-3 and V is TRBV10-2; 8 nucleotides line up with TRBD2. The CDR3 is 14 amino acids. J gave up 6 bases and V 8 bases, and 10 bases lay outside the gene matches. Germline CDR1 and CDR2: WSHSY and SAAADI.

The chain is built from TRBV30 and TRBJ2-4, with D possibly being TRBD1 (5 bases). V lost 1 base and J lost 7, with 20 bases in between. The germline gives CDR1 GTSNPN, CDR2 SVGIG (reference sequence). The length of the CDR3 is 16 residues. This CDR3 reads CAWSGTSLDGRNIQYF. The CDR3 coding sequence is TGTGCCTGGAGTGGGACATCCTTGGATGGTCGGAACATTCAGTACTTC.

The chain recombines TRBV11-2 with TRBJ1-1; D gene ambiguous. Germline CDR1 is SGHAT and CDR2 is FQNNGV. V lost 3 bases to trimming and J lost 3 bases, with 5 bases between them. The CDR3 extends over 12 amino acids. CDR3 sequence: CASSFTDTEAFF. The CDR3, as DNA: TGTGCCAGCAGCTTTACGGACACTGAAGCTTTCTTT.

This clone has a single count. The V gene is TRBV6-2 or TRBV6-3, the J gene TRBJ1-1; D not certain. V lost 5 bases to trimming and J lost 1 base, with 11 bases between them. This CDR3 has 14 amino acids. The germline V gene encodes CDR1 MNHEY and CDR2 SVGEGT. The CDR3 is CASSLLLSNTEAFF. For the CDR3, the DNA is TGTGCCAGCAGTCTTCTCCTCTCGAACACTGAAGCTTTCTTT.

This chain's CDR3 is CASSNRLADQETQYF. CDR3 in DNA: TGTGCCAGCAGTAACAGACTAGCGGACCAAGAGACCCAGTACTTC. The genes are TRBV6-1 and TRBJ2-5; TRBD2 matches 9 bases. Germline assignment: CDR1 MNHNS and CDR2 SASEGT. Trimming removed 5 bases from V and 0 bases from J; junction bases left unmatched: 4. This CDR3 contains 15 residues.

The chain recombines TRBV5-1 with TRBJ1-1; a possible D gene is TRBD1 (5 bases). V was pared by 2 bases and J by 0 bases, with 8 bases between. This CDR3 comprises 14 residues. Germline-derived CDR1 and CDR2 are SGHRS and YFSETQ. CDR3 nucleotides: TGCGCCAGCAGCTTAGGGGATTTGAACACTGAAGCTTTCTTT. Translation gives CASSLGDLNTEAFF.

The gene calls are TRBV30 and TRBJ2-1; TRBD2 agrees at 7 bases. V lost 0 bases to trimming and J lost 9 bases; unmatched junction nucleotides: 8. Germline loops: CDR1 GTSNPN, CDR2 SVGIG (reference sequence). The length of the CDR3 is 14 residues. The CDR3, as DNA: TGTGCCTGGAGTGTTGCGGGAGCGGTGGGTGAGCAGTTCTTC. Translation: CAWSVAGAVGEQFF.

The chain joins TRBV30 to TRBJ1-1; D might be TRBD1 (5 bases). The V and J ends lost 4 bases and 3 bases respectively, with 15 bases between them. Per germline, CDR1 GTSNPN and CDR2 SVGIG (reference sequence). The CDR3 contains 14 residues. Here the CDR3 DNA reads TGTGCCTGGACGGTGGGGCACCCCTACACTGAAGCTTTCTTT. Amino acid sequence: CAWTVGHPYTEAFF.

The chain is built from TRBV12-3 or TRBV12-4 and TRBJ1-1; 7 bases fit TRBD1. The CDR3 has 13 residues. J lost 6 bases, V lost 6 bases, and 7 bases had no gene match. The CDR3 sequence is CASRKTGRAEAFF. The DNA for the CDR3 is TGTGCCAGCAGGAAGACAGGGCGAGCTGAAGCTTTCTTT.

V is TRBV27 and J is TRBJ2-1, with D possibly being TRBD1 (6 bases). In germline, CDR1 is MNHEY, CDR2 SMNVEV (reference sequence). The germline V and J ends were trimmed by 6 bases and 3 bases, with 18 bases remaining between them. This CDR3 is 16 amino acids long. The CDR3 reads CASRQQGRGYYNEQFF. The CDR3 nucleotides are TGTGCCAGCAGACAACAGGGAAGGGGGTACTACAATGAGCAGTTCTTC.

In DNA, the CDR3 is TGTGCCTGGAGCGCGGGGGGCATCCCCTACGAGCAGTACTTC. Translated: CAWSAGGIPYEQYF. J is TRBJ2-7 and V is TRBV30; 8 bases agree with TRBD2. This CDR3 is 14 amino acids long. CDR1 is GTSNPN and CDR2 is SVGIG in the germline V gene (reference sequence). V lost 3 bases, J lost 2 bases, and 6 bases stayed unmatched.

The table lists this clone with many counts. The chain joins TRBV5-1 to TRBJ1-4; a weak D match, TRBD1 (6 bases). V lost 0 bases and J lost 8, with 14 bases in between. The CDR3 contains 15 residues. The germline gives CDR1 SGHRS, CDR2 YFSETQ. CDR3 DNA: TGCGCCAGCAGCTTGGGGACAGTAGTTAAGGAAAAACTGTTTTTT. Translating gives CASSLGTVVKEKLFF.